These T cell receptor beta chains were read from a single sample in a study of Ad26.COV2.S vaccination and SARS-CoV-2 variants. TCRdb's copy holds only in-frame clones and misses some; the assay was immunoSEQ multiplex PCR. The data contain 440,000 or so clones, 90% of them singletons. This material consisted of peripheral blood, taken in a trial of Ad26.COV2.S vaccine versus placebo. The receptors here all came from a person between 18 and 65 years old who received the Ad26.COV2.S COVID-19 vaccine or a placebo. Both conserved end residues are part of each CDR3. A D gene is named only where the DNA matches it firmly. Not every row has a clone size; where given, it reads once, few, many or a size class.

cdr3_length | clone_size | j_call | d_call | v_call | cdr3_aa | cdr3_nt
15 | - | TRBJ1-4 | - | TRBV9 | CASSVTGNTNEKLFF | TGTGCCAGCAGCGTCACAGGGAATACTAATGAAAAACTGTTTTTT
17 | - | TRBJ2-2 | - | TRBV4-3 | CASSQDAGHLNTGELFF | TGCGCCAGCAGCCAAGACGCGGGACACTTGAACACCGGGGAGCTGTTTTTT
17 | - | TRBJ2-7 | - | TRBV7-3 | CASSFTIVNSSSYEQYF | TGTGCCAGCAGCTTTACGATCGTCAACTCCTCGTCCTACGAGCAGTACTTC
16 | - | TRBJ1-1 | - | TRBV14 | CASSQEGRNPWTEAFF | TGTGCCAGCAGCCAAGAGGGCAGGAACCCGTGGACTGAAGCTTTCTTT
17 | - | TRBJ1-1 | TRBD1 | TRBV4-2 | CASRDRDRFSMNTEAFF | TGTGCCAGCCGTGACCGGGACAGATTCTCTATGAACACTGAAGCTTTCTTT
16 | few | TRBJ1-4 | - | TRBV7-6 | CASSLDQGAMGEKLFF | TGTGCCAGCAGCTTAGATCAAGGGGCGATGGGTGAAAAACTGTTTTTT
16 | - | TRBJ2-6 | - | TRBV19 | CASRMTVGLWANVLTF | TGTGCCAGTAGGATGACAGTGGGGTTATGGGCCAACGTCCTGACTTTC
17 | few | TRBJ2-1 | TRBD2 | TRBV19 | CASSITASGSLYNEQFF | TGTGCCAGTAGTATAACGGCTAGCGGGAGCCTTTACAATGAGCAGTTCTTC
14 | few | TRBJ1-4 | - | TRBV7-9 | CASSLVTGSEKLFF | TGTGCCAGCAGCTTAGTAACAGGGAGTGAAAAACTGTTTTTT
14 | - | TRBJ2-7 | - | TRBV19 | CASSIGGGPYEQYF | TGTGCCAGTAGTATAGGAGGCGGACCCTACGAGCAGTACTTC
16 | - | TRBJ2-5 | - | TRBV7-7 | CASSFGGNVGGETQYF | TGTGCTAGCAGCTTCGGCGGTAATGTAGGAGGAGAGACCCAGTACTTC
15 | - | TRBJ2-3 | TRBD1 | TRBV7-9 | CASSLVAGTVHTQYF | TGTGCCAGCAGCTTAGTCGCCGGGACAGTCCACACGCAGTATTTT
13 | few | TRBJ1-2 | TRBD1 | TRBV12-3/TRBV12-4 | CASSRQGTYGYTF | TGTGCCAGCAGTCGACAGGGCACCTATGGCTACACCTTC
13 | few | TRBJ2-7 | - | TRBV30 | CAWGEAGPYEQYF | TGTGCCTGGGGGGAAGCGGGTCCCTACGAGCAGTACTTC
16 | - | TRBJ1-3 | - | TRBV3-1/TRBV3-2 | CASSQADRNSGNTIYF | TGTGCCAGCAGCCAAGCCGACCGAAACTCTGGAAACACCATATATTTT
15 | - | TRBJ2-3 | TRBD1 | TRBV28 | CASSSRQGGTDTQYF | TGTGCCAGCAGTTCAAGACAGGGAGGCACAGATACGCAGTATTTT
13 | - | TRBJ2-3 | - | TRBV6-2/TRBV6-3 | CASSLSSTDTQYF | TGTGCCAGCAGTCTCAGTAGCACAGATACGCAGTATTTT
18 | - | TRBJ2-1 | TRBD2 | TRBV28 | CASSLTYRTSGLYNEQFF | TGTGCCAGCAGCCTGACATACCGGACTAGCGGGTTATACAATGAGCAGTTCTTC
15 | once | TRBJ2-4 | TRBD1 | TRBV19 | CASSKVDRVPDIQYF | TGTGCCAGTAGTAAGGTCGACAGGGTACCGGACATTCAGTACTTC
16 | - | TRBJ1-5 | TRBD1 | TRBV2 | CASRGDRAFGNQPQHF | TGTGCCAGCAGAGGTGACAGGGCTTTCGGCAATCAGCCCCAGCATTTT
12 | - | TRBJ2-7 | TRBD1 | TRBV29-1 | CSVEGQTYEQYF | TGCAGCGTTGAGGGACAGACCTACGAGCAGTACTTC
15 | once | TRBJ2-3 | - | TRBV7-8 | CASSPAQRAGDTQYF | TGTGCCAGCAGCCCCGCCCAGCGGGCGGGGGATACGCAGTATTTT
17 | - | TRBJ2-3 | TRBD2 | TRBV29-1 | CSVYPLAGGVRTDTQYF | TGCAGCGTTTACCCCCTAGCGGGAGGGGTAAGAACAGATACGCAGTATTTT
15 | few | TRBJ1-4 | - | TRBV7-9 | CASSLEGSTNEKLFF | TGTGCCAGCAGCTTAGAAGGTTCAACTAATGAAAAACTGTTTTTT
15 | - | TRBJ1-6 | TRBD1 | TRBV5-4 | CASSLEQGRNSPLHF | TGTGCCAGCAGCTTGGAACAGGGGAGGAATTCACCCCTCCACTTT
15 | - | TRBJ2-7 | TRBD1 | TRBV11-2 | CASRGGTGGFHEQYF | TGTGCCAGCAGAGGGGGGACAGGGGGATTCCACGAGCAGTACTTC
13 | - | TRBJ2-7 | - | TRBV6-2/TRBV6-3 | CASNPGRSYEQYF | TGTGCCAGCAACCCGGGACGGAGCTACGAGCAGTACTTC
15 | - | TRBJ1-1 | TRBD1 | TRBV28 | CASSSRQGGMDEAFF | TGTGCCAGCAGTTCACGACAGGGGGGAATGGATGAAGCTTTCTTT
16 | - | TRBJ2-5 | TRBD2 | TRBV18 | CASSPPYARGEETQYF | TGTGCCAGCTCACCACCGTACGCCCGGGGGGAAGAGACCCAGTACTTC
13 | - | TRBJ1-2 | - | TRBV6-5 | CASSYKGDYGYTF | TGTGCCAGCAGTTACAAGGGGGACTATGGCTACACCTTC
19 | once | TRBJ2-7 | TRBD1 | TRBV10-3 | CAISESGGRSTGGSYEQYF | TGTGCCATCAGTGAGTCGGGAGGAAGATCGACAGGGGGCTCCTACGAGCAGTACTTC
13 | - | TRBJ1-2 | - | TRBV2 | CASRTESGSGYTF | TGTGCCAGCAGAACGGAGTCCGGGAGCGGCTACACCTTC
15 | - | TRBJ1-2 | TRBD1 | TRBV20-1 | CSASGPGQGIYGYTF | TGCAGTGCTAGTGGACCGGGACAGGGGATCTATGGCTACACCTTC
14 | - | TRBJ1-5 | - | TRBV28 | CASNDGTIGQPQHF | TGTGCCAGCAATGACGGGACAATCGGTCAGCCCCAGCATTTT
15 | - | TRBJ2-6 | - | TRBV13 | CASSYLGAGANVLTF | TGTGCCAGCAGCTACCTCGGGGCTGGGGCCAACGTCCTGACTTTC
14 | - | TRBJ2-3 | - | TRBV6-5 | CASSYRGRTDTQYF | TGTGCCAGCAGTTACAGGGGGAGGACAGATACGCAGTATTTT
16 | once | TRBJ2-2 | TRBD1 | TRBV7-9 | CASSLQGAPNTGELFF | TGTGCCAGCAGCTTACAGGGGGCTCCCAACACCGGGGAGCTGTTTTTT
14 | - | TRBJ1-3 | - | TRBV7-8 | CASSLVGFGNTIYF | TGTGCCAGCAGCTTAGTCGGTTTTGGAAACACCATATATTTT
15 | - | TRBJ2-3 | - | TRBV7-9 | CASSPLVGPTDTQYF | TGTGCCAGCAGCCCCCTTGTAGGGCCCACAGATACGCAGTATTTT
15 | once | TRBJ2-3 | TRBD2 | TRBV5-8 | CASAQGRELGDTQYF | TGTGCCAGCGCCCAAGGGCGGGAGTTGGGAGATACGCAGTATTTT
17 | - | TRBJ2-7 | TRBD2 | TRBV7-6 | CASSLVGGTSGSYEQYF | TGTGCCAGCAGCTTAGTGGGGGGGACTAGCGGGTCCTACGAGCAGTACTTC
14 | few | TRBJ2-5 | - | TRBV5-4 | CASSLGGREETQYF | TGTGCCAGCAGCTTGGGTGGGCGGGAAGAGACCCAGTACTTC
13 | - | TRBJ2-1 | TRBD2 | TRBV11-2 | CASAGGHYNEQFF | TGTGCCAGCGCGGGAGGACACTACAATGAGCAGTTCTTC
18 | - | TRBJ2-2 | - | TRBV4-2 | CASSQDPGAGGSTGELFF | TGTGCCAGCAGCCAAGATCCTGGGGCAGGGGGGAGCACCGGGGAGCTGTTTTTT
15 | - | TRBJ2-1 | - | TRBV18 | CASSNRGGSYNEQFF | TGTGCCAGCTCCAATCGAGGGGGCTCCTACAATGAGCAGTTCTTC
14 | - | TRBJ2-5 | TRBD1 | TRBV30 | CAWNDRGVGKTQYF | TGTGCCTGGAATGACAGGGGAGTCGGAAAGACCCAGTACTTC
16 | once | TRBJ2-3 | - | TRBV11-1 | CASSFPGAVFTDTQYF | TGTGCCAGCAGCTTTCCGGGGGCCGTATTCACAGATACGCAGTATTTT
12 | - | TRBJ1-2 | - | TRBV10-3 | CAIRASGHGYTF | TGTGCCATCAGGGCATCAGGGCATGGCTACACCTTC